Presented here are 10 T cell receptor beta chains from one specimen sequenced in a study of CD8 T cells in Susac syndrome. RNA in amounts of about 0.45 to 1 ug was reverse transcribed with random hexamers. MiXCR, applied by TCRdb to the immunoSEQ multiplex PCR reads, yields one record per CDR3 protein. The repertoire holds approximately 150,000 distinct CDR3 sequences, with approximately 94% as singletons. The sample was CD4+ T cells from PBMCs. Receptor source: a human donor with multiple sclerosis.

The chain combines TRBV20-1 with TRBJ2-7; 12 bases are shared with TRBD2. Per the germline V gene, CDR1 is DFQATT and CDR2 is SNEGSKA (reference sequence). J was trimmed by 6 bases and V by 3 bases; bases with no gene match: 0. The CDR3 runs to 12 residues. The CDR3 DNA sequence: TGCAGTGCTAGGACTAGCGGGAGCGAGCAGTACTTC. Its translation: CSARTSGSEQYF.

The rearrangement uses TRBV19 and TRBJ1-1; the D is unclear. This CDR3 is built from 15 residues. Per the germline V gene, CDR1 is LNHDA and CDR2 is SQIVND (reference sequence). Trimming took 5 bases from V and 3 from J, leaving 16 bases between them. The CDR3, as DNA: TGTGCCAGTAGTCCCGGCCCTCCTAGGTACACTGAAGCTTTCTTT. It yields the protein CASSPGPPRYTEAFF.

This chain connects TRBV12-3 or TRBV12-4 to TRBJ1-2; D possibly corresponds to TRBD1 (5 bases). V lost 7 bases and J lost 8, with 17 bases in between. The CDR3 sequence is 13 residues long. Here the CDR3 DNA reads TGTGCCAGCACTCGGACGGACACTAGCGGCTACACCTTC. Translated, it gives CASTRTDTSGYTF.

The genes are TRBV20-1 and TRBJ2-1; 10 positions match TRBD2. The CDR3 is 16 amino acids. V was clipped by 0 bases and J by 7 bases; unmatched bases: 9. The germline CDR1 and CDR2 sequences are DFQATT and SNEGSKA (reference sequence). The CDR3 here is CSAREASGRVVNEQFF. For the CDR3, the DNA is TGCAGTGCTAGAGAGGCTAGCGGGAGAGTAGTTAATGAGCAGTTCTTC.

This clonotype was seen more than once but under ten times. The rearrangement uses TRBV12-3 or TRBV12-4 and TRBJ2-3, with no clear D. CDR3 size: 13 residues. The ends were cut back, 2 bases at V and 2 bases at J, with 5 bases in the middle. The CDR3 bases are TGTGCCAGCAGTTTACAATCCACAGATACGCAGTATTTT. The encoded protein is CASSLQSTDTQYF.

The chain carries TRBV5-1 and TRBJ2-2; D remains unclear. The CDR3 has 13 amino acids. CDR1 and CDR2 (germline): SGHRS, YFSETQ. With 2 bases removed from V and 7 bases from J, the gap between germline ends came to 9 bases. The chain's CDR3 is CASSFSMGGELFF. The DNA for the CDR3 is TGCGCCAGCAGCTTTTCTATGGGCGGGGAGCTGTTTTTT.

This clonotype appeared once. This sequence joins TRBV7-9 and TRBJ2-1, with TRBD1 matching over 8 bases. This CDR3 is built from 15 residues. Trimming removed 5 bases from V and 5 bases from J; junction bases left unmatched: 8. Germline CDR1 is SEHNR and CDR2 is FQNEAQ (reference sequence). CDR3 region: CASSQGQGGDNEQFF. CDR3 bases: TGTGCCAGCAGCCAAGGACAGGGCGGGGACAATGAGCAGTTCTTC.

This rearrangement joins TRBV30 to TRBJ2-3, with no clear D. This CDR3 has 13 amino acids. The germline V gene encodes CDR1 GTSNPN and CDR2 SVGIG (reference sequence). Between the trimmed V and J ends, which lost 1 base and 2 bases, there was a span of 7 bases. The CDR3 here is CAWSAGYTDTQYF. In DNA, the CDR3 is TGTGCCTGGAGTGCCGGGTACACAGATACGCAGTATTTT.

This chain joins TRBV15 and TRBJ1-1, with TRBD1 as a possible D gene (6 bases). CDR1 and CDR2 from the germline V gene are LNHNV and YYDKDF (reference sequence). This CDR3 contains 15 residues. Trimming cost V 0 bases and J 5 bases, with 13 bases left between them. In DNA, the CDR3 is TGTGCCACCAGCAGAGATCTCAGGGGTGGAACTGAAGCTTTCTTT. As protein: CATSRDLRGGTEAFF.

This rearrangement joins TRBV12-3 or TRBV12-4 to TRBJ1-5; TRBD1 might be the D (6 bases). Trimming stripped 5 bases from V and 14 bases from J, with 13 bases between. CDR3 length: 11 residues. CDR3 protein: CASSNSRDKHF. The CDR3 DNA sequence: TGTGCCAGCAGTAACAGCAGGGACAAGCATTTT.